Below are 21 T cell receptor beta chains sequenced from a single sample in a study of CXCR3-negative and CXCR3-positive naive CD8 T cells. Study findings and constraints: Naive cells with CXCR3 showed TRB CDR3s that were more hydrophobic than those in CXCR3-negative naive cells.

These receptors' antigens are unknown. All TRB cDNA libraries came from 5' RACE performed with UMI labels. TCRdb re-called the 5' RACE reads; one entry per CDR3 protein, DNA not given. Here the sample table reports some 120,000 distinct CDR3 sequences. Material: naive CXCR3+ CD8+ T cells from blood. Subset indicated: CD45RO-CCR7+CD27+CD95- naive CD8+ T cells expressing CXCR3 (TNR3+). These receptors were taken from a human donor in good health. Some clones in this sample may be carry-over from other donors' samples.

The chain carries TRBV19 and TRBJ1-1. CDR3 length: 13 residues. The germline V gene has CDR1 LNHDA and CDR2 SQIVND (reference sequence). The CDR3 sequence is CASRSDLNTEAFF.

The CDR3 loop is CASSALAPGGNMYGYTF. The chain carries TRBV6-6 and TRBJ1-2; absent DNA, TCRdb's TRBD1 call cannot be checked. Looked up from germline, CDR1 is MNHNY and CDR2 is SVGAGI (reference sequence). The CDR3 consists of 17 residues.

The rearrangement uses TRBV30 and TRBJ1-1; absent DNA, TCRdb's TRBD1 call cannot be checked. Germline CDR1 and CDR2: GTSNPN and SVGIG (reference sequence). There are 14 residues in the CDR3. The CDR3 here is CAWSVPGQNTEAFF.

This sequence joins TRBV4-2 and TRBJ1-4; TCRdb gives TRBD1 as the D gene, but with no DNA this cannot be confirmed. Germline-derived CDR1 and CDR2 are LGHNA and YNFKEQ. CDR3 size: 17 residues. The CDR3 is CASSQSPSGGLDEKLFF.

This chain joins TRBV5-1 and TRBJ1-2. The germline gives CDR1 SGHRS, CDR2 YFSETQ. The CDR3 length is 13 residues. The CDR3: CASSLDQGLGYTF.

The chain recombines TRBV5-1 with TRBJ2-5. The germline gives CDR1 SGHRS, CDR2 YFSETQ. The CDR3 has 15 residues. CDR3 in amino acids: CASSLVAGSKETQYF.

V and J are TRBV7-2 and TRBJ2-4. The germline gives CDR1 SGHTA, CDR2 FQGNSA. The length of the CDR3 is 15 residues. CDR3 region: CASSPLVGAKNIQYF.

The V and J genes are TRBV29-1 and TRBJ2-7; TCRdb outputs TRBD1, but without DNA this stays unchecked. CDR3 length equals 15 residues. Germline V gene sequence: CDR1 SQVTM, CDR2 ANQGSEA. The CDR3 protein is CSAIPRDRGNYEQYF.

The CDR3 spells CASRPGTGGQQYF. The V and J genes are TRBV12-3 or TRBV12-4 and TRBJ2-7; TCRdb indicates TRBD1, and absent DNA this call remains unverified. The CDR3 is 13 residues long.

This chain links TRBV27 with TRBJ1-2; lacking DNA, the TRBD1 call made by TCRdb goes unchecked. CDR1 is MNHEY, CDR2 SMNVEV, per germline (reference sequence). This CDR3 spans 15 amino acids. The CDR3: CASSTQGTSNYGYTF.

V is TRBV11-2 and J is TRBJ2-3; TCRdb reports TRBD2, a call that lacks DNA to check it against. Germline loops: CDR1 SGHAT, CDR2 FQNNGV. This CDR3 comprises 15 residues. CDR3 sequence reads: CASSLFPAGTDTQYF.

CDR3 residues: CASSHWTATNNSPLHF. The chain employs TRBV4-1 and TRBJ1-6; the TCRdb call, TRBD1, lacks DNA for checking. CDR1 and CDR2 (germline): MGHRA, YSYEKL. This CDR3 region has 16 residues.

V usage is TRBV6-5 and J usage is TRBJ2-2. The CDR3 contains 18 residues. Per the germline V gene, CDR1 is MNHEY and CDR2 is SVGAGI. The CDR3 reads CASSYDSSGGGNAGELFF.

CDR3 loop: CSVEDVGGSGYGYTF. This chain links TRBV29-1 with TRBJ1-2; TCRdb names TRBD1, which stays unverified in the absence of DNA. Germline loops: CDR1 SQVTM, CDR2 ANQGSEA. This CDR3 comprises 15 residues.

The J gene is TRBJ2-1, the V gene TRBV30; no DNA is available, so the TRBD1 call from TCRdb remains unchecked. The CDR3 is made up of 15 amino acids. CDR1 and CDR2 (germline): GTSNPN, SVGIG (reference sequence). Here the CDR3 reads CAWSEGVPSYNEQFF.

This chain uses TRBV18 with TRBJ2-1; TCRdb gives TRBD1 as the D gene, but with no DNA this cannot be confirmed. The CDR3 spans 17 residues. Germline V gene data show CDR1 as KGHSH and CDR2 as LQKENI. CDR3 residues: CASSPPPGQGALNEQFF. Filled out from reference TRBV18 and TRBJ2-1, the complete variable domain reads NAGVMQNPRHLVRRRGQEARLRCSPMKGHSHVYWYRQLPEEGLKFMVYLQKENIIDESGMPKERFSAEFPKEGPSILRIQQVVRGDSAAYFCASSPPPGQGALNEQFFGPGTRLTVL.

The CDR3: CATRGIAGGPENIQYF. This sequence joins TRBV15 and TRBJ2-4; TCRdb designates TRBD2, a call that cannot be tested without DNA. Germline-derived CDR1 and CDR2 are LNHNV and YYDKDF (reference sequence). The CDR3 extends over 16 amino acids. The whole variable domain, filled in from reference TRBV15 and TRBJ2-4, reads DAMVIQNPRYQVTQFGKPVTLSCSQTLNHNVMYWYQQKSSQAPKLLFHYYDKDFNNEADTPDNFQSRRPNTSFCFLDIRSPGLGDTAMYLCATRGIAGGPENIQYFGAGTRLSVL.

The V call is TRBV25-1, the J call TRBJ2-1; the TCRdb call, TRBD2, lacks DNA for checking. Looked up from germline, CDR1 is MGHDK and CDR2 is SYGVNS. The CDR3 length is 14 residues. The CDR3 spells CASSEWGGVDEQFF.

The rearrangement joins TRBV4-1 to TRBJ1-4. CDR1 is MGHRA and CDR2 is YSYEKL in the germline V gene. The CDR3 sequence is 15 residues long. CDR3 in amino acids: CASSQVFPLREKLFF.

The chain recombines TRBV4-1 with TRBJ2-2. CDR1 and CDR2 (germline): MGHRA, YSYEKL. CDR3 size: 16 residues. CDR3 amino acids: CASSQVAGVITGELFF.

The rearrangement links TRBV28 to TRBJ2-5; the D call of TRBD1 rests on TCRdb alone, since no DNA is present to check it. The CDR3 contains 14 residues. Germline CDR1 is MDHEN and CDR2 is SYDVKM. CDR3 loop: CASSFFTPGGTQYF.